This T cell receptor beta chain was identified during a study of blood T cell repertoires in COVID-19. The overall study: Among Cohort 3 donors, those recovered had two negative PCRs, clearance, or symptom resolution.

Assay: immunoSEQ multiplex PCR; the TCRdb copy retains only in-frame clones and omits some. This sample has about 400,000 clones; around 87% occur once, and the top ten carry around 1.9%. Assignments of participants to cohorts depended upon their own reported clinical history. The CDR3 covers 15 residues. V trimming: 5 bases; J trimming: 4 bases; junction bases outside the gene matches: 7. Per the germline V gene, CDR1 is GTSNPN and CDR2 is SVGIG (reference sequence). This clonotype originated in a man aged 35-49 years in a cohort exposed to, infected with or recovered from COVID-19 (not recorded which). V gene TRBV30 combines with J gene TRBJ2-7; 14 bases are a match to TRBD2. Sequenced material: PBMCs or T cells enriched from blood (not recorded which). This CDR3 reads CAWGGTSGSKYEQYF. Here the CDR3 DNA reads TGTGCCTGGGGGGGGACTAGCGGGAGTAAGTACGAGCAGTACTTC.